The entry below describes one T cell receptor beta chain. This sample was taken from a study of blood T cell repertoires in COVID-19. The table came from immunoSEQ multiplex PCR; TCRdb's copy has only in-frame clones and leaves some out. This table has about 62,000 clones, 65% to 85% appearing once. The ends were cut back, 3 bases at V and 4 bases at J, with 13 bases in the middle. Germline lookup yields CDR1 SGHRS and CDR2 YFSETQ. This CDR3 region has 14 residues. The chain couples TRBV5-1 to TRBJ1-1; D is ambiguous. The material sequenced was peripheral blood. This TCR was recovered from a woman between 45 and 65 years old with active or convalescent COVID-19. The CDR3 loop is CASSSEGEGTEAFF. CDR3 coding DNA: TGCGCCAGCAGCTCCGAGGGAGAGGGCACTGAAGCTTTCTTT.